What follows is one T cell receptor (beta chain) and its context. Its antigen is unidentified. This specimen belongs to a study of CD8 T cells in ankylosing spondylitis. Study-level results: Disease-associated clones were CD8+ and fairly uncommon in peripheral blood.

Via MiXCR, TCRdb re-called the 5' RACE reads, giving one row per CDR3 protein. This table holds around 250,000 distinct CDR3 sequences, over 15% found once. The CDR3 length is 13 residues. Germline V CDR1 and CDR2: ENHRY, SYGVKD. Trimming removed 11 bases from V and 6 bases from J; junction bases left unmatched: 6. This chain links TRBV10-3 with TRBJ2-1; 11 bases line up with TRBD1. Sequencing was done on a sample of blood, either unsorted or a sorted T cell fraction (not recorded which). The receptor comes from a male donor with ankylosing spondylitis or in good health (not recorded which). CDR3 region: CAYEDRGLNEQFF. The CDR3 coding sequence is TGTGCCTACGAGGACAGGGGGCTCAATGAGCAGTTCTTC.